The next 22 T cell receptor beta chains were all read from a single sample in a study of control samples from healthy donors and cancer patients. TCRdb's copy holds only in-frame clones and misses some; the assay was immunoSEQ multiplex PCR. Of approximately 150,000 clones in the sample, around 94% are singletons; the top ten hold less than 15%. The sequenced material came from PBMCs. These receptors came from a man between 60 and 75 years old with colorectal cancer.

This clone was counted a single time. The chain recombines TRBV19 with TRBJ2-5; 8 nucleotides agree with TRBD1. The germline V gene has CDR1 LNHDA and CDR2 SQIVND (reference sequence). The CDR3 has 15 residues. V lost 4 bases, J lost 1 base, and 5 bases stayed unmatched. CDR3 residues: CASSRGDRRQETQYF. CDR3 DNA: TGTGCCAGTAGTAGGGGGGACAGGCGCCAAGAGACCCAGTACTTC.

This sequence joins TRBV5-1 and TRBJ1-1; tentative D call: TRBD1 (5 bases). V was trimmed by 4 bases and J by 4 bases, leaving 11 bases between them. CDR3 length: 13 residues. Germline CDR1 is SGHRS and CDR2 is YFSETQ. The CDR3 nucleotides read TGCGCCAGCAGCATAACAGGTTTCACTGAAGCTTTCTTT. Translated, it gives CASSITGFTEAFF. The full variable domain, in which reference TRBV5-1 and TRBJ1-1 provide the parts outside the CDR3, is KAGVTQTPRYLIKTRGQQVTLSCSPISGHRSVSWYQQTPGQGLQFLFEYFSETQRNKGNFPGRFSGRQFSNSRSEMNVSTLELGDSALYLCASSITGFTEAFFGQGTRLTVV.

The V and J genes are TRBV9 and TRBJ1-1; 8 nucleotides line up with TRBD1. This CDR3 comprises 15 residues. V trimming: 4 bases; J trimming: 3 bases; junction bases outside the gene matches: 8. Per germline, CDR1 SGDLS and CDR2 YYNGEE. The CDR3 region has the DNA TGTGCCAGCAGCCCAACGGACAGGGTGTACACTGAAGCTTTCTTT. Protein sequence: CASSPTDRVYTEAFF. Full variable domain (outside the CDR3, taken from reference TRBV9 and TRBJ1-1): DSGVTQTPKHLITATGQRVTLRCSPRSGDLSVYWYQQSLDQGLQFLIQYYNGEERAKGNILERFSAQQFPDLHSELNLSSLELGDSALYFCASSPTDRVYTEAFFGQGTRLTVV.

The chain joins TRBV2 to TRBJ2-5; D may be TRBD1 (5 bases). Germline-derived CDR1 and CDR2 are SNHLY and FYNNEI. Trimming stripped 4 bases from V and 7 bases from J, with 19 bases between. The CDR3 has 15 residues. For the CDR3, the DNA is TGTGCCAGCAGTGGGCTAGGGGCGGCTTCAGGGACCCAGTACTTC. Its translation: CASSGLGAASGTQYF.

V and J are TRBV19 and TRBJ1-3; no clear D. Germline lookup yields CDR1 LNHDA and CDR2 SQIVND (reference sequence). This CDR3 has 15 residues. V was trimmed by 5 bases and J by 0 bases, leaving 11 bases between them. CDR3 sequence (DNA): TGTGCCAGTAGTGTTCGACTCTTCTCTGGAAACACCATATATTTT. Its translation: CASSVRLFSGNTIYF.

This clone came up once. The CDR3 region has the DNA TGCGCCAGCAGCCAAGATCGGGGCGGGGCGCCCAGTTACAATGAGCAGTTCTTC. It codes for CASSQDRGGAPSYNEQFF. V gene TRBV4-3 combines with J gene TRBJ2-1; a weak D match, TRBD2 (6 bases). CDR1 is LGHNA and CDR2 is YSLEER in the germline V gene. CDR3 length equals 18 residues. The V and J ends lost 0 bases and 4 bases respectively, with 19 bases between them.

The chain recombines TRBV30 with TRBJ1-6; 8 bases map to TRBD1. Germline CDR1 reads GTSNPN; CDR2 reads SVGIG (reference sequence). J lost 9 bases, V lost 0 bases, and 4 bases had no gene match. The CDR3 loop spans 14 amino acids. CDR3: CAWSVRQGSSPLHF. CDR3 sequence (DNA): TGTGCCTGGAGTGTAAGACAGGGGAGTTCACCCCTCCACTTT.

The DNA for the CDR3 is TGTGCCAGCAGTTACGTAGGGGGGGCGGAGACCCAGTACTTC. Its translation is CASSYVGGAETQYF. The J gene is TRBJ2-5, the V gene TRBV6-2 or TRBV6-3; D possibly corresponds to TRBD2 (7 bases). Germline V gene data show CDR1 as MNHEY and CDR2 as SVGEGT. The CDR3 contains 14 residues. The V and J ends lost 2 bases and 5 bases respectively, with 12 bases between them.

The chain couples TRBV7-2 to TRBJ2-5; TRBD2 aligns across 13 bases. The CDR3 is made up of 15 amino acids. Germline V gene data show CDR1 as SGHTA and CDR2 as FQGNSA. With 1 base clipped from V and 4 bases from J, the junction kept 0 bases outside the gene matches. The CDR3 is CASSLGTSGGETQYF. Here the CDR3 DNA reads TGTGCCAGCAGCTTAGGGACTAGCGGGGGAGAGACCCAGTACTTC. The full variable domain, completed using reference TRBV7-2 and TRBJ2-5, is GAGVSQSPSNKVTEKGKDVELRCDPISGHTALYWYRQSLGQGLEFLIYFQGNSAPDKSGLPSDRFSAERTGGSVSTLTIQRTQQEDSAVYLCASSLGTSGGETQYFGPGTRLLVL.

The chain carries TRBV5-6 and TRBJ2-3; no firm D call. Trimming removed 1 base at V and 4 bases at J, with 7 bases between. Germline lookup yields CDR1 SGHDT and CDR2 YYEEEE. The CDR3 sequence is 13 residues long. The CDR3 sequence is CASSLYESDTQYF. The DNA of the CDR3 is TGTGCCAGCAGCTTGTATGAGTCAGATACGCAGTATTTT.

The chain joins TRBV13 to TRBJ2-1; 9 nucleotides agree with TRBD2. The CDR3 has 13 amino acids. In germline, CDR1 is PRHDT, CDR2 FYEKMQ (reference sequence). V was clipped by 5 bases and J by 7 bases; unmatched bases: 3. In DNA form, the CDR3 reads TGTGCCAGCAGCGCAGGACTAGCGAATGAGCAGTTCTTC. This translates into CASSAGLANEQFF.

This chain connects TRBV27 to TRBJ1-1; the D is unclear. V lost 7 bases and J lost 0, with 9 bases in between. Germline loops: CDR1 MNHEY, CDR2 SMNVEV (reference sequence). The CDR3 extends over 13 amino acids. This chain's CDR3 is CASKAEMNTEAFF. CDR3 coding DNA: TGTGCCAGCAAGGCGGAGATGAACACTGAAGCTTTCTTT.

The rearrangement joins TRBV20-1 to TRBJ1-2; possible D gene TRBD1, 6 bases. V lost 3 bases to trimming and J lost 2 bases, with 10 bases between them. The CDR3 contains 13 residues. Germline CDR1 reads DFQATT; CDR2 reads SNEGSKA (reference sequence). The DNA for the CDR3 is TGCAGTGCTAGTGGAGGGGGGAACTATGGCTACACCTTC. Translated, it gives CSASGGGNYGYTF.

The J gene is TRBJ1-6, the V gene TRBV2; 7 bases map to TRBD1. Germline assignment: CDR1 SNHLY and CDR2 FYNNEI. V dropped 8 bases and J dropped 9; count of bases not matched to a gene: 7. The CDR3 is made up of 13 amino acids. CDR3 sequence: CASVQGLSSPLHF. The CDR3 nucleotides read TGTGCCAGCGTACAGGGGCTGTCTTCACCCCTCCACTTT.

This chain connects TRBV18 to TRBJ1-1; D might be TRBD1 (5 bases). The CDR3 extends over 14 amino acids. The germline V gene has CDR1 KGHSH and CDR2 LQKENI. Deletions cut 5 bases from V and 1 base from J, with 11 bases between. The CDR3 DNA is TGTGCCAGCTCAGAACAGGCGCAGAACACTGAAGCTTTCTTT. Amino acids: CASSEQAQNTEAFF.

The rearrangement joins TRBV28 to TRBJ1-1; weak D call: TRBD1 (5 bases). CDR1 is MDHEN, CDR2 SYDVKM, per germline. The V gene lost 10 bases and the J gene lost 0 bases, with 12 bases spanning the gap. The length of the CDR3 is 13 residues. The CDR3 is CAIRQILNTEAFF. CDR3 coding DNA: TGTGCCATCCGACAGATTTTGAACACTGAAGCTTTCTTT.

The rearrangement links TRBV6-5 to TRBJ2-7; 7 bases are shared with TRBD1. CDR1 and CDR2 (germline): MNHEY, SVGAGI. The V segment lost 6 bases and the J segment 6 bases; nucleotides outside the gene matches: 11. CDR3 length: 14 residues. This CDR3 is CASSRTGERGEQYF. The CDR3, as DNA: TGTGCCAGCAGCAGAACAGGGGAACGGGGCGAGCAGTACTTC.

This chain joins TRBV6-5 and TRBJ2-7; 8 positions match TRBD2. The CDR3 is 14 amino acids. Looked up from germline, CDR1 is MNHEY and CDR2 is SVGAGI. Trimming took 4 bases from V and 7 from J; bases not matched to a gene: 9. The CDR3 sequence: CASSFAGGGNEQYF. The CDR3 DNA reads as TGTGCCAGCAGTTTCGCCGGGGGGGGGAATGAGCAGTACTTC.

The chain couples TRBV19 to TRBJ2-7, with a possible D match to TRBD1 (6 bases). Trimming left V 4 bases short and J 1 base short, with 8 bases between. The CDR3 sequence is 13 residues long. Per the germline V gene, CDR1 is LNHDA and CDR2 is SQIVND (reference sequence). In DNA, the CDR3 is TGTGCCAGTAGTACACAGGGATCCTACGAGCAGTACTTC. Encoded protein: CASSTQGSYEQYF.

The chain couples TRBV9 to TRBJ2-2; D gene ambiguous. V was trimmed by 6 bases and J by 0 bases, leaving 12 bases between them. CDR3 length: 15 residues. Germline V gene data show CDR1 as SGDLS and CDR2 as YYNGEE. The CDR3 reads CASTLGLTNTGELFF. As DNA, the CDR3 is TGTGCCAGCACCCTAGGGTTGACGAACACCGGGGAGCTGTTTTTT.

Remarks on this clone: At one end the junction does not follow the germline gene, possibly because of a read error. The chain has TRBV5-1 and TRBJ2-5, with a possible D match to TRBD1 (7 bases). CDR1 is SGHRS and CDR2 is YFSETQ in the germline V gene. This CDR3 spans 15 amino acids. In DNA, the CDR3 is TGCGCCAGCAACTTGGCTCCAGGGGGGAAAGAGACCCAGTACTTC. This gives the protein CASNLAPGGKETQYF.

The CDR3 sequence: CASSLATPPETQYF. The CDR3 DNA sequence: TGTGCCAGCAGCTTAGCGACCCCCCCAGAGACCCAGTACTTC. This chain connects TRBV11-2 to TRBJ2-5; D not resolved. Germline CDR1 and CDR2: SGHAT and FQNNGV. Trimming stripped 1 base from V and 4 bases from J, with 10 bases between. This CDR3 is 14 amino acids long.